Below, 18 T cell receptor beta chains from the same sample are listed, as sequenced in a study of OX40 agonist ivuxolimab in advanced cancers. Clones were read by immunoSEQ multiplex PCR, and TCRdb kept only the in-frame ones, dropping some. Among about 130,000 clones listed, around nine tenths were seen once. Material: CD4+ or CD8+ T cells sorted from blood, obtained in a trial of the OX40 agonist ivuxolimab. All receptors come from an adult with an advanced solid tumor such as melanoma, head and neck, liver or kidney cancer.

This CDR3 reads CASSPVPVNEKLFF. The DNA of the CDR3 is TGTGCCAGCTCACCAGTTCCGGTTAATGAAAAACTGTTTTTT. This chain uses TRBV18 with TRBJ1-4; D remains unclear. Germline V lookup: CDR1 KGHSH, CDR2 LQKENI. V shed 2 bases and J shed 4 bases, with 8 bases lying between them. CDR3 size: 14 residues. Based on the CDR3 plus reference TRBV18 and TRBJ1-4, the full variable domain is NAGVMQNPRHLVRRRGQEARLRCSPMKGHSHVYWYRQLPEEGLKFMVYLQKENIIDESGMPKERFSAEFPKEGPSILRIQQVVRGDSAAYFCASSPVPVNEKLFFGSGTQLSVL.

Here the CDR3 DNA reads TGTGCCAGCAGTTTAGCCCTGGCTGAAGCTTTCTTT. Translated, it gives CASSLALAEAFF. The chain links TRBV28 to TRBJ1-1; D gene ambiguous. CDR1 and CDR2 (germline): MDHEN, SYDVKM. With 2 bases removed from V and 6 bases from J, the gap between germline ends came to 7 bases. This CDR3 region has 12 residues. Full variable domain (missing parts from reference TRBV28 and TRBJ1-1): DVKVTQSSRYLVKRTGEKVFLECVQDMDHENMFWYRQDPGLGLRLIYFSYDVKMKEKGDIPEGYSVSREKKERFSLILESASTNQTSMYLCASSLALAEAFFGQGTRLTVV.

The CDR3 coding sequence is TGCGCCAGCAGCTCGGGGACAGGGAGGGAAAAACTGTTTTTT. It is translated as CASSSGTGREKLFF. The chain combines TRBV5-1 with TRBJ1-4, with 9 nucleotides matching TRBD1. Germline trimming cut 3 bases from V and 8 bases from J; bases unmatched to any gene: 5. CDR1 SGHRS and CDR2 YFSETQ come from the germline V gene. The CDR3 is 14 amino acids.

The chain is built from TRBV19 and TRBJ2-7; D ambiguous. This CDR3 has 12 amino acids. With 0 bases removed from V and 7 bases from J, the gap between germline ends came to 7 bases. Germline-derived CDR1 and CDR2 are LNHDA and SQIVND (reference sequence). The CDR3 sequence: CASSIEGAEQYF. The CDR3 nucleotides read TGTGCCAGTAGTATAGAAGGAGCAGAGCAGTACTTC.

A note on this clone: The germline gene is not matched at one end of the junction; a read error may be the cause. J is TRBJ2-1 and V is TRBV7-7; 13 nucleotides line up with TRBD2. Germline V gene lookup returns CDR1 SSHAT and CDR2 FNYEAQ (reference sequence). This CDR3 is built from 15 residues. In DNA form, the CDR3 reads TGTGCTAGCAGCTTAAGAGGGGGACTAGCGGGAGAGCAGTTCTTC. This codes for CASSLRGGLAGEQFF.

The rearrangement links TRBV7-2 to TRBJ2-5; 8 nucleotides match TRBD2. This CDR3 is 16 amino acids long. Germline values: CDR1 SGHTA, CDR2 FQGNSA. With V trimmed by 4 bases and J by 1 base, 8 bases remained unmatched. The CDR3 DNA reads TGTGCCAGCAGCTCCGGGAGCGGGAGTGGCCAAGAGACCCAGTACTTC. Protein: CASSSGSGSGQETQYF.

CDR3 DNA: TGTGCCTGGAAGGGGGGGGATAGAGGCCTCCAAGAGACCCAGTACTTC. Protein product: CAWKGGDRGLQETQYF. The chain employs TRBV30 and TRBJ2-5; a possible D gene is TRBD2 (7 bases). The germline V gene encodes CDR1 GTSNPN and CDR2 SVGIG (reference sequence). The V and J ends lost 4 bases and 1 base respectively, with 19 bases between them. The CDR3 loop spans 16 amino acids.

The CDR3 protein is CASSTGFTNEKLFF. CDR3 DNA sequence: TGTGCCAGCAGTACAGGGTTCACGAATGAAAAACTGTTTTTT. The rearrangement links TRBV25-1 to TRBJ1-4, with D tentatively TRBD1 (6 bases). The ends were cut back, 5 bases at V and 5 bases at J, with 12 bases in the middle. The CDR3 is 14 residues long. The V gene's germline CDR1 is MGHDK and CDR2 SYGVNS.

This chain connects TRBV7-9 to TRBJ2-3; TRBD2 aligns across 12 bases. The CDR3 extends over 15 amino acids. V lost 5 bases and J lost 3; bases outside the gene matches: 3. Germline-derived CDR1 and CDR2 are SEHNR and FQNEAQ (reference sequence). This CDR3 is CASSLTSGSTDTQYF. DNA for the CDR3: TGTGCCAGCAGCCTGACTAGCGGGAGTACAGATACGCAGTATTTT.

J is TRBJ1-1 and V is TRBV7-2; 7 bases map to TRBD1. The V gene's germline CDR1 is SGHTA and CDR2 FQGNSA. CDR3 length: 16 residues. V lost 5 bases and J lost 8; bases outside the gene matches: 17. The DNA for the CDR3 is TGTGCCAGCAGCCAACATTCAGGGGGGAGCGGATTGGAAGCTTTCTTT. Its protein is CASSQHSGGSGLEAFF.

This sequence joins TRBV10-3 and TRBJ2-7, with 8 bases matching TRBD1. The CDR3 contains 15 residues. The germline CDR1 and CDR2 sequences are ENHRY and SYGVKD. J lost 3 bases, V lost 6 bases, and 10 bases had no gene match. CDR3 sequence (DNA): TGTGCCATCAGCGGACAGGGCCCCCGGGTCTACGAGCAGTACTTC. This codes for CAISGQGPRVYEQYF.

The CDR3 nucleotides read TGTGCCAGCTCACGGGACAGGTCTCCGGCAACTAATGAAAAACTGTTTTTT. This translates into CASSRDRSPATNEKLFF. The chain is built from TRBV18 and TRBJ1-4, with 8 positions matching TRBD1. CDR1 is KGHSH, CDR2 LQKENI, per germline. The CDR3 spans 17 residues. The V and J ends lost 4 bases and 0 bases, in that order; junction bases with no gene match: 7.

This clone occurred once. The chain recombines TRBV10-1 with TRBJ2-1; 13 bases align to TRBD2. Trimming took 3 bases from V and 9 from J; bases not matched to a gene: 5. Germline CDR1 reads WNHNN; CDR2 reads SYGVQD (reference sequence). The CDR3 has 15 amino acids. The CDR3 protein is CASSERLAGGGEQFF. Written as DNA, the CDR3 is TGCGCCAGCAGTGAAAGACTAGCGGGAGGAGGTGAGCAGTTCTTC.

J is TRBJ2-7 and V is TRBV18, with 12 bases matching TRBD2. CDR1 and CDR2 (germline): KGHSH, LQKENI. The length of the CDR3 is 14 residues. The trim removed 6 bases at V and 4 bases at J, leaving 4 bases unmatched. For the CDR3, the DNA is TGTGCCAGCTCCCAAACTAGCGGGAGGTACGAGCAGTACTTC. This sequence encodes CASSQTSGRYEQYF.

CDR3 nucleotides: TGTGCCAGCAGTACCAGGCCCATAGGCGAAAAACTGTTTTTT. Translation: CASSTRPIGEKLFF. This chain joins TRBV6-1 and TRBJ1-4; D gene unclear. CDR1 and CDR2 from the germline V gene are MNHNS and SASEGT. Deletions cut 5 bases from V and 8 bases from J, with 15 bases between. This CDR3 has 14 amino acids.

The rearrangement links TRBV27 to TRBJ1-1; D might be TRBD1 (5 bases). The V end was cut by 6 bases, the J end by 3 bases, with 17 bases between. Per the germline V gene, CDR1 is MNHEY and CDR2 is SMNVEV (reference sequence). The CDR3 totals 15 residues. CDR3 loop: CASRPLAGQDTEAFF. In DNA form, the CDR3 reads TGTGCCAGCAGGCCACTAGCAGGGCAGGACACTGAAGCTTTCTTT.

V is TRBV5-6 and J is TRBJ2-5; 7 bases fit TRBD1. Matching the DNA end better, TRBJ2-7 makes the J call doubtful. The CDR3 runs 15 residues. Germline CDR1 reads SGHDT; CDR2 reads YYEEEE. CDR3 DNA: TGTGCCAGCAGCCTTGGACAGGTGAGGAAGTACGAGCAGTACTTC. As protein: CASSLGQVRKYEQYF.

This chain joins TRBV5-6 and TRBJ2-1; 10 bases map to TRBD2. This CDR3 region has 16 residues. Germline V lookup: CDR1 SGHDT, CDR2 YYEEEE. The V and J ends lost 4 bases and 6 bases, in that order; junction bases with no gene match: 10. The CDR3 spells CASSRAPSGSGNEQFF. CDR3 nucleotide sequence: TGTGCCAGCAGCAGAGCACCTAGCGGGAGTGGCAATGAGCAGTTCTTC.